A selection of T cell receptor beta chains follows, all from one sample in a study of shared clonotypes between healthy human individuals. Assay: immunoSEQ multiplex PCR; the TCRdb copy retains only in-frame clones and omits some. The table has approximately 340,000 clones, roughly 70% seen once. Sequencing was done on a sample of memory CD4+ T cells sorted from blood. These receptors all stem from a man aged 30 to 45 in good health. The CDR3 runs from the conserved cysteine through the conserved F or W. A D gene is named only where the DNA matches it firmly. Rows may omit the clone size; those that give it use once, few, many or a size class.

15	.	TRBV2	.	TRBJ2-5	CASRFLIRGGETQYF	TGTGCCAGCAGGTTTTTAATCCGAGGGGGAGAGACCCAGTACTTC
16	TRBD1	TRBV15	.	TRBJ1-3	CATSRVGTGSGNTIYF	TGTGCCACCAGCAGAGTTGGGACAGGGTCTGGAAACACCATATATTTT
17	TRBD1	TRBV7-9	few	TRBJ1-4	CASSLGQGRATNEKLFF	TGTGCCAGCAGCTTGGGACAGGGACGAGCAACTAATGAAAAACTGTTTTTT
15	.	TRBV7-3	.	TRBJ2-6	CASSFTKTGANVLTF	TGTGCCAGCAGCTTTACGAAAACTGGGGCCAACGTCCTGACTTTC
12	.	TRBV21-1	.	TRBJ1-4	CASRRSREKLFF	TGTGCCAGCCGCCGGAGCAGAGAGAAACTGTTTTTT
13	.	TRBV7-9	.	TRBJ1-2	CASSTSGNHGYTF	TGTGCCAGCAGCACCTCGGGGAATCATGGCTACACCTTC
15	TRBD1	TRBV6-5	.	TRBJ1-1	CASSNPGQENTEAFF	TGTGCCAGCAGTAACCCGGGACAGGAGAACACTGAAGCTTTCTTT
14	TRBD1	TRBV5-4	few	TRBJ1-1	CASSLQGGIAEAFF	TGTGCCAGCAGCTTACAGGGGGGAATCGCTGAAGCTTTCTTT
15	.	TRBV27	.	TRBJ2-1	CASSRTMGSYNEQFF	TGTGCCAGCAGTCGCACCATGGGTTCCTACAATGAGCAGTTCTTC
14	.	TRBV6-1	once	TRBJ2-7	CASSEFSQAYEQYF	TGTGCCAGCAGTGAATTCAGCCAGGCCTACGAGCAGTACTTC
11	.	TRBV20-1	.	TRBJ2-7	CSARALYEQYF	TGCAGTGCTAGAGCACTCTACGAGCAGTACTTC
16	.	TRBV4-1	.	TRBJ1-5	CASSRGGDTINQPQHF	TGCGCCAGCAGCCGAGGAGGGGACACAATCAATCAGCCCCAGCATTTT
12	.	TRBV15	few	TRBJ1-4	CATGRRNEKLFF	TGTGCCACCGGACGGCGAAATGAAAAACTGTTTTTT
15	TRBD1	TRBV7-3	.	TRBJ2-2	CASSLQGANTGELFF	TGTGCCAGCAGCCTACAGGGGGCGAACACCGGGGAGCTGTTTTTT
14	TRBD1	TRBV28	.	TRBJ1-3	CASRGQGTGNTIYF	TGTGCCAGCAGGGGACAGGGGACTGGAAACACCATATATTTT
17	.	TRBV27	.	TRBJ2-2	CASSLSGLGRDTGELFF	TGTGCCAGCAGTTTATCCGGCCTCGGCAGGGATACCGGGGAGCTGTTTTTT
15	TRBD1	TRBV6-6	.	TRBJ1-1	CASRTTGGLNTEAFF	TGTGCCAGCAGGACCACAGGGGGCCTGAACACTGAAGCTTTCTTT
14	TRBD1	TRBV25-1	few	TRBJ1-2	CASSEFGQGWGYTF	TGTGCCAGCAGTGAATTCGGACAGGGCTGGGGCTACACCTTC
19	TRBD2	TRBV7-9	.	TRBJ2-3	CASSQPGGASGTGSDTQYF	TGTGCCAGCAGCCAACCGGGTGGGGCTAGCGGGACCGGCTCAGATACGCAGTATTTT
18	TRBD1	TRBV15	once	TRBJ1-2	CATSSWDRYERLHYGYTF	TGTGCCACCAGCAGTTGGGACAGATACGAAAGACTTCACTATGGCTACACCTTC
14	TRBD2	TRBV7-3	.	TRBJ2-1	CASSPTTSLTEQFF	TGTGCCAGCAGCCCGACGACTAGCTTGACTGAGCAGTTCTTC
16	TRBD2	TRBV28	.	TRBJ2-2	CASSPWGGSNIGELFF	TGTGCCAGCAGTCCATGGGGCGGGAGTAATATCGGGGAGCTGTTTTTT
16	TRBD2	TRBV18	.	TRBJ2-3	CASSPSATSGADTQYF	TGTGCCAGCTCACCCTCAGCAACTAGCGGGGCAGATACGCAGTATTTT
13	.	TRBV5-4	.	TRBJ2-5	CASSLDSQETQYF	TGTGCCAGCAGCTTGGACAGTCAAGAGACCCAGTACTTC
13	TRBD1	TRBV5-1	.	TRBJ1-2	CASQGQGAYGYTF	TGCGCCAGCCAGGGACAGGGAGCTTATGGCTACACCTTC
15	.	TRBV5-1	once	TRBJ2-5	CASSLVYQKQETQYF	TGCGCCAGCAGCTTGGTATACCAAAAACAAGAGACCCAGTACTTC
13	TRBD1	TRBV6-5	.	TRBJ2-7	CASNIGQGYEQYF	TGTGCCAGCAACATCGGACAGGGCTACGAGCAGTACTTC
14	.	TRBV6-5	.	TRBJ2-7	CASSYMRTSYEQYF	TGTGCCAGCAGTTACATGAGGACCTCCTACGAGCAGTACTTC
13	.	TRBV5-1	.	TRBJ2-5	CATTGTNQETQYF	TGCGCCACCACGGGCACCAACCAAGAGACCCAGTACTTC
12	.	TRBV29-1	many	TRBJ1-5	CSVGQTNQPQHF	TGCAGCGTCGGACAAACCAATCAGCCCCAGCATTTT
16	.	TRBV10-1	.	TRBJ2-1	CASSEDSNPSYNEQFF	TGCGCCAGCAGTGAGGATAGCAACCCCTCCTACAATGAGCAGTTCTTC
16	TRBD1	TRBV25-1	.	TRBJ2-3	CASSGPGQPISDTQYF	TGTGCCAGCAGTGGACCGGGACAGCCGATTTCGGATACGCAGTATTTT
17	TRBD1	TRBV11-3	.	TRBJ2-4	CASSLRTGGGMEGIQYF	TGTGCCAGCAGCCTCAGGACAGGTGGTGGAATGGAAGGCATTCAGTACTTC
14	.	TRBV7-3	.	TRBJ1-1	CASSFTRSNTEAFF	TGTGCCAGCAGCTTTACCCGCTCGAACACTGAAGCTTTCTTT
15	.	TRBV2	many	TRBJ2-7	CASGMASGSSYEQYF	TGTGCCAGCGGGATGGCCTCCGGGAGCTCCTACGAGCAGTACTTC
14	TRBD2	TRBV7-3	.	TRBJ2-1	CASSSRGGYNEQFF	TGTGCCAGCAGCTCCCGGGGGGGATACAATGAGCAGTTCTTC
15	TRBD2	TRBV9	.	TRBJ2-7	CASSMLGTTSTKQYF	TGTGCCAGCAGCATGCTTGGGACTACCTCTACGAAGCAGTACTTC
17	TRBD2	TRBV7-2	few	TRBJ2-3	CASSLAAGGLITDTQYF	TGTGCCAGCAGCTTAGCCGCGGGAGGGCTTATCACAGATACGCAGTATTTT
15	.	TRBV9	many	TRBJ2-6	CASSVEPSGANVLTF	TGTGCCAGCAGCGTAGAGCCTTCGGGGGCCAACGTCCTGACTTTC
14	.	TRBV7-2	.	TRBJ2-7	CASSFPGEGREQYF	TGTGCCAGCAGCTTTCCAGGGGAGGGCCGCGAGCAGTACTTC
15	.	TRBV11-3	.	TRBJ2-3	CASFFVRSSTDTQYF	TGTGCCAGCTTCTTCGTTCGCTCTAGCACAGATACGCAGTATTTT
15	.	TRBV4-2	.	TRBJ1-5	CASSQGFGSNQPQHF	TGTGCCAGCAGCCAAGGATTCGGTAGCAATCAGCCCCAGCATTTT
15	TRBD2	TRBV4-1	once	TRBJ2-3	CASTLGLAGTDTQYF	TGCGCCAGCACGTTGGGACTAGCGGGAACAGATACGCAGTATTTT
13	.	TRBV6-4	.	TRBJ1-2	CASSLFGGYGYTF	TGTGCCAGCAGCCTCTTCGGCGGCTATGGCTACACCTTC
14	.	TRBV5-1	.	TRBJ2-6	CASSQFSGANVLTF	TGCGCCAGCAGCCAATTTTCCGGGGCCAACGTCCTGACTTTC
13	.	TRBV11-3	few	TRBJ2-1	CASSSSPFNEQFF	TGTGCCAGCAGCTCTAGTCCCTTCAATGAGCAGTTCTTC
16	TRBD2	TRBV4-3	.	TRBJ2-5	CASSQDLAGGQETQYF	TGCGCCAGCAGCCAAGATCTGGCGGGAGGGCAAGAGACCCAGTACTTC
15	.	TRBV7-2	many	TRBJ1-5	CASSLGARENQPQHF	TGTGCCAGCAGTTTAGGGGCCAGGGAGAATCAGCCCCAGCATTTT
16	.	TRBV15	.	TRBJ1-1	CATSRTLGGQNTEAFF	TGTGCCACCAGCAGGACCCTCGGGGGACAGAACACTGAAGCTTTCTTT
16	TRBD2	TRBV19	.	TRBJ2-1	CASSTGLSGRAREQFF	TGTGCCAGTAGTACGGGACTAAGCGGGAGGGCCCGCGAGCAGTTCTTC
16	TRBD1	TRBV10-1	.	TRBJ1-5	CASSGGDRGQDQPQHF	TGCGCCAGCAGTGGGGGGGACAGGGGGCAGGATCAGCCCCAGCATTTT